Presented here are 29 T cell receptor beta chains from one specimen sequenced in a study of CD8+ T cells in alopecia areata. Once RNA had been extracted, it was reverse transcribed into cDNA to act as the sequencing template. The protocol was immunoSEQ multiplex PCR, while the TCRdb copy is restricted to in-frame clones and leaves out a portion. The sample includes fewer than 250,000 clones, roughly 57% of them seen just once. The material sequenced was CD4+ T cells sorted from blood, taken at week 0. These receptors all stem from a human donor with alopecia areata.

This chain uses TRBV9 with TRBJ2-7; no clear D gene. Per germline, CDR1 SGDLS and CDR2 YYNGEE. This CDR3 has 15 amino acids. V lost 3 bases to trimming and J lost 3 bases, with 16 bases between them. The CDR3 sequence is CASSGGRAELYEQYF. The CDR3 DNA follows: TGTGCCAGCAGCGGGGGTCGGGCGGAGCTCTACGAGCAGTACTTC.

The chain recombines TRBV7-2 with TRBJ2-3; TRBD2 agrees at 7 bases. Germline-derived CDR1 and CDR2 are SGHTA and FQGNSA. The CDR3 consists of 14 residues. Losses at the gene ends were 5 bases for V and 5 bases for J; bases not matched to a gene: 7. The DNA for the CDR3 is TGTGCCAGCAGCCGAGGCGGGAGTAGAGATACGCAGTATTTT. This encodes CASSRGGSRDTQYF.

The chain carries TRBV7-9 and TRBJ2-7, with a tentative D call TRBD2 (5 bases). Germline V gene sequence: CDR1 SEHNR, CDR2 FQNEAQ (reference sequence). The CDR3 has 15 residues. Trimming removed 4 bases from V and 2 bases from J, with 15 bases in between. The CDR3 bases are TGTGCCAGCAGCTCCGCACGCCCCGGGGCCTACGAGCAGTACTTC. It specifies CASSSARPGAYEQYF.

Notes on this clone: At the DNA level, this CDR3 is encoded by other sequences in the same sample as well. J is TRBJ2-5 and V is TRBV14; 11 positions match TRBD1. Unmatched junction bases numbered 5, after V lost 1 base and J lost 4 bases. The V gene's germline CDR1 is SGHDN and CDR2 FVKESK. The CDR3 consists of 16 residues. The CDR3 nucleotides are TGTGCCAGCAGCCAAGCGGACAGGGGGCGAGGAGAGACCCAGTACTTC. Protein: CASSQADRGRGETQYF.

CDR3 sequence reads: CASSLRRDRQEQFF. The DNA for the CDR3 is TGTGCCAGCAGCTTAAGGCGGGACCGCCAGGAGCAGTTCTTC. The chain joins TRBV7-6 to TRBJ2-1; TRBD2 is a possible D gene (6 bases). V was cut by 2 bases and J by 10 bases, with 15 bases left in between. Germline V CDR1 and CDR2: SGHVS, FNYEAQ. The CDR3 is 14 residues long.

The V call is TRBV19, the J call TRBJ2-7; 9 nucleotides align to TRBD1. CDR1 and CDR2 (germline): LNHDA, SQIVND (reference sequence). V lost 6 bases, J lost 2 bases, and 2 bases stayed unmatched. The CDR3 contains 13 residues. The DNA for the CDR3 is TGTGCCAGTAGACAGGGGGCCGCCTACGAGCAGTACTTC. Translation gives CASRQGAAYEQYF.

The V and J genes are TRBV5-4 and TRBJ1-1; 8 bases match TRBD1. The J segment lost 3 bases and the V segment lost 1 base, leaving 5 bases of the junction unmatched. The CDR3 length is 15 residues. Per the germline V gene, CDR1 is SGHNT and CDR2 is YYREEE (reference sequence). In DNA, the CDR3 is TGTGCCAGCAGCTTGAGCCCAGGGGGCTACACTGAAGCTTTCTTT. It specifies CASSLSPGGYTEAFF.

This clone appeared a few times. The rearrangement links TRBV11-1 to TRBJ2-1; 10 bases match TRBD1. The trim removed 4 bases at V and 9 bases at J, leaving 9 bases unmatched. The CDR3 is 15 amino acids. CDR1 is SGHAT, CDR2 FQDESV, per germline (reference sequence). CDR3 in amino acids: CASSSNLGQGFEQFF. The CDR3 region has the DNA TGTGCCAGCAGCTCCAACCTGGGACAGGGGTTTGAGCAGTTCTTC. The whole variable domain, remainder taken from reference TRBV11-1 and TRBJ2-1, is EAEVAQSPRYKITEKSQAVAFWCDPISGHATLYWYRQILGQGPELLVQFQDESVVDDSQLPKDRFSAERLKGVDSTLKIQPAELGDSAMYLCASSSNLGQGFEQFFGPGTRLTVL.

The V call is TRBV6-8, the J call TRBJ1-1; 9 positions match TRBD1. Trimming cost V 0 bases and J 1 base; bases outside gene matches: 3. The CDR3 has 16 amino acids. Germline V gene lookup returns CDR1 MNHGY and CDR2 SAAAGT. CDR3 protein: CASSYSTGGGNTEAFF. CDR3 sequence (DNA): TGTGCCAGCAGTTACTCGACAGGGGGTGGGAACACTGAAGCTTTCTTT.

CDR3 DNA sequence: TGTGCCAGCAGTTCAGGCTATGGCTACACCTTC. Its translation is CASSSGYGYTF. The V call is TRBV6-6, the J call TRBJ1-2, with D uncertain. V was trimmed by 4 bases and J by 4 bases, leaving 4 bases between them. Germline CDR1 is MNHNY and CDR2 is SVGAGI (reference sequence). There are 11 residues in the CDR3.

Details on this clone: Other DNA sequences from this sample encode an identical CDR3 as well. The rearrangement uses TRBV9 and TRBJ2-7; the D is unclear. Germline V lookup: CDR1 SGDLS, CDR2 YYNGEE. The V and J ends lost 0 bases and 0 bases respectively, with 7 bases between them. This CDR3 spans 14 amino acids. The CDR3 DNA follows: TGTGCCAGCAGCGTAGGGCAGGCCTCCTACGAGCAGTACTTC. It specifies CASSVGQASYEQYF. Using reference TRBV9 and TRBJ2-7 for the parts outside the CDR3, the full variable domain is DSGVTQTPKHLITATGQRVTLRCSPRSGDLSVYWYQQSLDQGLQFLIQYYNGEERAKGNILERFSAQQFPDLHSELNLSSLELGDSALYFCASSVGQASYEQYFGPGTRLTVT.

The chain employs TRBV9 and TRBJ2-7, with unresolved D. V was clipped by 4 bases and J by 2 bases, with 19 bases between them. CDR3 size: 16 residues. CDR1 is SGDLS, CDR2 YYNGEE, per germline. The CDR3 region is CASSPRAADATYEQYF. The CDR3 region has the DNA TGTGCCAGCAGCCCTCGGGCGGCAGACGCTACCTACGAGCAGTACTTC.

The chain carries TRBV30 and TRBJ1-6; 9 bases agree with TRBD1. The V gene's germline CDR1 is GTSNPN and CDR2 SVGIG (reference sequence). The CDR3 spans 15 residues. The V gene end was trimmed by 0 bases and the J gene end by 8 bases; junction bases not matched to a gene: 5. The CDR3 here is CAWSVKDRGYSPLHF. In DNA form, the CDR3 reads TGTGCCTGGAGTGTAAAGGACAGGGGTTATTCACCCCTCCACTTT.

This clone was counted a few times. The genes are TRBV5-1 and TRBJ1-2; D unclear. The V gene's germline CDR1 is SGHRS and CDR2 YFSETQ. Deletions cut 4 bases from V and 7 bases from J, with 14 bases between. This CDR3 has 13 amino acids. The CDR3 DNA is TGCGCCAGCAGCACGGGTGGGAGGCTTGGCTACACCTTC. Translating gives CASSTGGRLGYTF.

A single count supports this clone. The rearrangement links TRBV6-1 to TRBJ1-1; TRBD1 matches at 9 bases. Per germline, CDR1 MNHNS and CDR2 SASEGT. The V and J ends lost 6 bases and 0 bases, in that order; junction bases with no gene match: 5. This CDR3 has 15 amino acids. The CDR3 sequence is CASRQDRGMNTEAFF. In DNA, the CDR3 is TGTGCCAGCAGGCAGGACAGGGGAATGAACACTGAAGCTTTCTTT.

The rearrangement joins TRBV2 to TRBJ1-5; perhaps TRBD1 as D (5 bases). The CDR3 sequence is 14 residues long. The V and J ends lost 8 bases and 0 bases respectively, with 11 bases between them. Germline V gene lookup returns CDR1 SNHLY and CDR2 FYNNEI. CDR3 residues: CASGGGYSNQPQHF. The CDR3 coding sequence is TGTGCCAGCGGTGGGGGGTATAGCAATCAGCCCCAGCATTTT. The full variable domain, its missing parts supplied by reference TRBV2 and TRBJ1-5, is EPEVTQTPSHQVTQMGQEVILRCVPISNHLYFYWYRQILGQKVEFLVSFYNNEISEKSEIFDDQFSVERPDGSNFTLKIRSTKLEDSAMYFCASGGGYSNQPQHFGDGTRLSIL.

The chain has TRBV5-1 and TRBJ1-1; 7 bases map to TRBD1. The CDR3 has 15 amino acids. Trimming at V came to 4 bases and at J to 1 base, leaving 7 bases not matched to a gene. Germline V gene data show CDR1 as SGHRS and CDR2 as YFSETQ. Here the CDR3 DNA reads TGCGCCAGCAGCCCGGGACAGCAGACGAACACTGAAGCTTTCTTT. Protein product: CASSPGQQTNTEAFF. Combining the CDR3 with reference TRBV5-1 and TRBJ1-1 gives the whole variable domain KAGVTQTPRYLIKTRGQQVTLSCSPISGHRSVSWYQQTPGQGLQFLFEYFSETQRNKGNFPGRFSGRQFSNSRSEMNVSTLELGDSALYLCASSPGQQTNTEAFFGQGTRLTVV.

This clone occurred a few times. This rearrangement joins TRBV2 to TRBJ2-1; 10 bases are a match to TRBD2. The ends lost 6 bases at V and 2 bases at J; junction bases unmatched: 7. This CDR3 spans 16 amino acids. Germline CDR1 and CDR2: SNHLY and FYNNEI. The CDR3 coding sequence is TGTGCCAGCAGGGGCAGGACTAGCGGTCCCTACAATGAGCAGTTCTTC. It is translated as CASRGRTSGPYNEQFF.

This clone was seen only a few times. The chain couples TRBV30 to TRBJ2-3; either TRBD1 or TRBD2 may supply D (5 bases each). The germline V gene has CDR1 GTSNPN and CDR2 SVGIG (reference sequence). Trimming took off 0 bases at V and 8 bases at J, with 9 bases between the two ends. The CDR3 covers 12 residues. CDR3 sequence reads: CAWSVWDGTQYF. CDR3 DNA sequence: TGTGCCTGGAGTGTATGGGACGGTACGCAGTATTTT.

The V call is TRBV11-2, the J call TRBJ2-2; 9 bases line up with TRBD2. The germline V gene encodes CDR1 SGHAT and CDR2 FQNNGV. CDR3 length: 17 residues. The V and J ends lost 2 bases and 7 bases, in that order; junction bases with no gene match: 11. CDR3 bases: TGTGCCAGCAGCTTAAGGTGGGCTCGGACTAGCGACGGGGAGCTGTTTTTT. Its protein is CASSLRWARTSDGELFF.

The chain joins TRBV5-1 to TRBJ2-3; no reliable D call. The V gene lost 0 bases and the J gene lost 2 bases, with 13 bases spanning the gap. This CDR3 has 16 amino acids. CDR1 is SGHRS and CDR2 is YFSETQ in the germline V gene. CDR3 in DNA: TGCGCCAGCAGCTTGGTCGCGGCTAGATTCACAGATACGCAGTATTTT. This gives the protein CASSLVAARFTDTQYF.

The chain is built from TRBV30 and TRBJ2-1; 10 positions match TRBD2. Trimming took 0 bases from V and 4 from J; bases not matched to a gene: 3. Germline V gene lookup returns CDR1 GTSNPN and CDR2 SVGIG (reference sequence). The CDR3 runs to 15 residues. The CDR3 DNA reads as TGTGCCTGGAGTGTCACTAGCGGGACTTACAATGAGCAGTTCTTC. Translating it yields CAWSVTSGTYNEQFF.

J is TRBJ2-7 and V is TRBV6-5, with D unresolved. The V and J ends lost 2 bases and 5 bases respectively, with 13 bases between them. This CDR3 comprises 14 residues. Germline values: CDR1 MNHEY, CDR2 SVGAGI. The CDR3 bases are TGTGCCAGCAGTTACCTTAAGACCACAGACGAGCAGTACTTC. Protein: CASSYLKTTDEQYF.

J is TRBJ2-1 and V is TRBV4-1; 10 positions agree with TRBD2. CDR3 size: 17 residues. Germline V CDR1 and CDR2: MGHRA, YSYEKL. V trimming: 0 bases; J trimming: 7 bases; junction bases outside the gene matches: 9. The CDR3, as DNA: TGCGCCAGCAGCCAAGATATCCTAGCGGGAGTGAGGAATGAGCAGTTCTTC. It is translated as CASSQDILAGVRNEQFF.

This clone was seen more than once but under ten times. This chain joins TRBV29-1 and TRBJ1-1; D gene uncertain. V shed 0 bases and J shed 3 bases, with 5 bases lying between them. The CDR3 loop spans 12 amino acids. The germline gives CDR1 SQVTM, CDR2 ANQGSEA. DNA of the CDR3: TGCAGCGTTGAAGATCGGGACACTGAAGCTTTCTTT. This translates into CSVEDRDTEAFF. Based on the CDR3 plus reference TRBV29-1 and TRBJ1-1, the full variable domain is SAVISQKPSRDICQRGTSLTIQCQVDSQVTMMFWYRQQPGQSLTLIATANQGSEATYESGFVIDKFPISRPNLTFSTLTVSNMSPEDSSIYLCSVEDRDTEAFFGQGTRLTVV.

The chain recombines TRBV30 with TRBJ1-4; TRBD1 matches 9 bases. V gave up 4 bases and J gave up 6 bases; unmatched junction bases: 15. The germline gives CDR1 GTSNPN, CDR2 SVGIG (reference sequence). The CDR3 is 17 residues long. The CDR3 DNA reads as TGTGCCTGGATACCGGGACAGGGCACTTTCCGGGATGAAAAACTGTTTTTT. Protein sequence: CAWIPGQGTFRDEKLFF. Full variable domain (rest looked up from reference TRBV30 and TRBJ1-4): SQTIHQWPATLVQPVGSPLSLECTVEGTSNPNLYWYRQAAGRGLQLLFYSVGIGQISSEVPQNLSASRPQDRQFILSSKKLLLSDSGFYLCAWIPGQGTFRDEKLFFGSGTQLSVL.

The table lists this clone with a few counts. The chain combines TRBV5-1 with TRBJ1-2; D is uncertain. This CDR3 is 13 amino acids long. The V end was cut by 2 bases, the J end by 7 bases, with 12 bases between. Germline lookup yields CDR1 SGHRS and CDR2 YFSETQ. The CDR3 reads CASSFEGGGGYTF. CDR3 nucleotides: TGCGCCAGCAGCTTCGAGGGCGGAGGTGGCTACACCTTC.

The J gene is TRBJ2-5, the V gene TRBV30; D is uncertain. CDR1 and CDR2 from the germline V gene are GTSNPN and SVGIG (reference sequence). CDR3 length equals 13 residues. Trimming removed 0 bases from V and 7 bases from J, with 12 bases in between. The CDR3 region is CAWSVRDPGTQYF. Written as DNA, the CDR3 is TGTGCCTGGAGTGTAAGAGATCCAGGGACCCAGTACTTC.

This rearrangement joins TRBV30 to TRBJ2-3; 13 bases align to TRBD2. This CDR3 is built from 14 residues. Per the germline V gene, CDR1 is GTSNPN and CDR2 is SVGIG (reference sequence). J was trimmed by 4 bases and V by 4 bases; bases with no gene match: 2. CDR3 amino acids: CAWKLAGGPDTQYF. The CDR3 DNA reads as TGTGCCTGGAAACTAGCGGGAGGGCCAGATACGCAGTATTTT.